This T cell receptor beta chain was sequenced during a study of blood T cells in healthy people across ages. V gave up 6 bases and J gave up 7 bases, with 16 bases separating them. The CDR3 runs to 15 residues. General study results and limits: Estimated diversity, derived from one million T cells, was regarded as an underestimate.

This clonotype was counted at least ten times. Its target is unknown. Through a sample-barcoded 5' primer and a J-beta primer mix, a second PCR was run for roughly 7 to 12 cycles. TCRdb itself ran the 5' RACE reads through MiXCR, one entry per CDR3 protein. The sample has around 670,000 distinct CDR3 sequences; approximately 30% are singletons. The chain has TRBV12-3 or TRBV12-4 and TRBJ1-6; D is ambiguous. The origin of this receptor is a woman older than 75 in good health. Sequencing input: blood. CDR3 sequence reads: CASRGGWQQNSPLHF. The CDR3 DNA is TGTGCCAGCAGAGGCGGGTGGCAGCAAAATTCACCCCTCCACTTT.